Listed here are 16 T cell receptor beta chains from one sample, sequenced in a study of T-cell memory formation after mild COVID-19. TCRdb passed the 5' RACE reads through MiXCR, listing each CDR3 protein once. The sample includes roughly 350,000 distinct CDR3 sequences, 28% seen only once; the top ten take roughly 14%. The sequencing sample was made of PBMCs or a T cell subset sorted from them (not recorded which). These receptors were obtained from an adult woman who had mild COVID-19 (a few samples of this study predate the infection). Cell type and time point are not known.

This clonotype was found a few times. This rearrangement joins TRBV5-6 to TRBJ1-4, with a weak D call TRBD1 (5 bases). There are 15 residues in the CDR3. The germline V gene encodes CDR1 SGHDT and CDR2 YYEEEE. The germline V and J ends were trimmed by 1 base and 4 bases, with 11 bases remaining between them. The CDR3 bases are TGTGCCAGCAGCTTGTCCCAGGGAGTTAATGAAAAACTGTTTTTT. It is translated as CASSLSQGVNEKLFF.

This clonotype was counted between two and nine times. This chain's CDR3 is CASSPRDYSYNEQFF. CDR3 DNA: TGTGCCAGCAGCCCCCGGGACTACTCCTACAATGAGCAGTTCTTC. The V and J genes are TRBV2 and TRBJ2-1, with 7 bases identical to TRBD2. CDR1 and CDR2 from the germline V gene are SNHLY and FYNNEI. With 6 bases clipped from V and 0 bases from J, the junction kept 5 bases outside the gene matches. The CDR3 extends over 15 amino acids.

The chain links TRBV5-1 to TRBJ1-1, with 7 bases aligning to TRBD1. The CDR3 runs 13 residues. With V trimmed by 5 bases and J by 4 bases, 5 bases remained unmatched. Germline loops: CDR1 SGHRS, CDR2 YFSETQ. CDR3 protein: CASRDRAVTEAFF. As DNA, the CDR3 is TGCGCCAGCAGAGACAGGGCGGTCACTGAAGCTTTCTTT.

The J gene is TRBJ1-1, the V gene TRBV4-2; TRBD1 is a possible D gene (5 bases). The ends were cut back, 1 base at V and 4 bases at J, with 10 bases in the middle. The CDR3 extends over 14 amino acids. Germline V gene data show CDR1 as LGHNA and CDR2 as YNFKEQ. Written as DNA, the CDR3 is TGTGCCAGCAGCCAAGTTCCGGGGGGCACTGAAGCTTTCTTT. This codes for CASSQVPGGTEAFF.

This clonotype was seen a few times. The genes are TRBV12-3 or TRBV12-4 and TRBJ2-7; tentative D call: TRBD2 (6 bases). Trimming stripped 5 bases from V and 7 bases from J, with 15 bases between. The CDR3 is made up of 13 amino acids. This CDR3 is CASSPGTWGEQYF. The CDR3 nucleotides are TGTGCCAGCAGTCCCGGGACTTGGGGGGAGCAGTACTTC.

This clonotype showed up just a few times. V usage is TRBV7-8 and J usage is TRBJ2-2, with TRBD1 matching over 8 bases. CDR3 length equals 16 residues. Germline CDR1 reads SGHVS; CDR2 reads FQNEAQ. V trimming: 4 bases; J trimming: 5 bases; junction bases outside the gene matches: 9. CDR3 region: CASSSGGAVWTGELFF. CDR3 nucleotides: TGTGCCAGCAGCTCAGGGGGCGCGGTTTGGACCGGGGAGCTGTTTTTT.

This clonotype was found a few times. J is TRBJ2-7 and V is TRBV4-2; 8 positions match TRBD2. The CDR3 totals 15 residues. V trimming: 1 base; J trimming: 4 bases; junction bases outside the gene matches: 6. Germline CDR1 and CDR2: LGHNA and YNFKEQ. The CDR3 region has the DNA TGTGCCAGCAGCCAAGGGGAGCGGGAGATTTACGAGCAGTACTTC. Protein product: CASSQGEREIYEQYF.

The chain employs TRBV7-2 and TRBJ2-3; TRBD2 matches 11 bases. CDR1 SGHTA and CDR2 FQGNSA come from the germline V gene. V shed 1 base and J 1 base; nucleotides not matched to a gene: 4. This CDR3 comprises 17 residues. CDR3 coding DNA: TGTGCCAGCAGCTTAGGACTAGCGGGATGGGGCACAGATACGCAGTATTTT. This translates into CASSLGLAGWGTDTQYF.

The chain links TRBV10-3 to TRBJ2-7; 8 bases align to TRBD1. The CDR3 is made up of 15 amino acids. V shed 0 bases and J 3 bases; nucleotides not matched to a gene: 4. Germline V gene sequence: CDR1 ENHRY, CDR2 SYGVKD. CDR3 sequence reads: CAISESGTGGYEQYF. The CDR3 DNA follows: TGTGCCATCAGTGAGTCTGGGACAGGAGGCTACGAGCAGTACTTC.

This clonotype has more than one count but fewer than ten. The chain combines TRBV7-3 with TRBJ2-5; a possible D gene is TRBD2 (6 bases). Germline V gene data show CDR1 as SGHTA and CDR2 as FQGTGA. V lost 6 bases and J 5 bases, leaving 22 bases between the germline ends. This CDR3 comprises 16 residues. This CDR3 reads CASSFGRGMFPETQYF. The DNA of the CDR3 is TGTGCCAGCAGTTTTGGACGGGGGATGTTTCCGGAGACCCAGTACTTC.

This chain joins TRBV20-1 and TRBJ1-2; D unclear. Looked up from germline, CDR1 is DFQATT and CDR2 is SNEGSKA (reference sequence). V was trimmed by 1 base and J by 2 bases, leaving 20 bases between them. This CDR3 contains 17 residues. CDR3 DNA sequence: TGCAGTGCTAGAGGGGCCCAGGTCGGGGAGGTAAACTATGGCTACACCTTC. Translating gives CSARGAQVGEVNYGYTF.

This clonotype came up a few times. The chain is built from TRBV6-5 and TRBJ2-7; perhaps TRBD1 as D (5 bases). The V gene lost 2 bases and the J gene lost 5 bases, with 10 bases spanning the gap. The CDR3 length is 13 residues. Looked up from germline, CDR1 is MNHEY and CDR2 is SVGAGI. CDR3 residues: CASSYGRVHEQYF. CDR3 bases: TGTGCCAGCAGTTACGGCAGGGTCCACGAGCAGTACTTC.

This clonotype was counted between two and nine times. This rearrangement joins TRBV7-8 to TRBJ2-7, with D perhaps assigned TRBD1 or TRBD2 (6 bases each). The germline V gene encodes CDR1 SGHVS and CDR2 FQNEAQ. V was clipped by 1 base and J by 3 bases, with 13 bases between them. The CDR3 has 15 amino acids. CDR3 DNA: TGTGCCAGCAGCTTAGGGGGGGCGGCGGGCTACGAGCAGTACTTC. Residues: CASSLGGAAGYEQYF.

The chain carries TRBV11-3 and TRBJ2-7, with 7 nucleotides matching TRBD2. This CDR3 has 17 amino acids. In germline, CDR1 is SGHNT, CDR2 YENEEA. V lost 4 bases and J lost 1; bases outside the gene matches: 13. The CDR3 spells CASSSPTPPGLSYEQYF. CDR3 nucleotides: TGTGCCAGCAGCTCCCCAACCCCACCGGGACTATCCTACGAGCAGTACTTC.

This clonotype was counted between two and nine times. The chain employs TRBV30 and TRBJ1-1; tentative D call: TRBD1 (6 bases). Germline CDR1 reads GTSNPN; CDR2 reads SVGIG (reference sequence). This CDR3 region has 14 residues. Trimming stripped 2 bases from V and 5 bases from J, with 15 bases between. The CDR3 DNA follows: TGTGCCTGGAGTACTATCAGGGGAGGGACTGAAGCTTTCTTT. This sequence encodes CAWSTIRGGTEAFF.

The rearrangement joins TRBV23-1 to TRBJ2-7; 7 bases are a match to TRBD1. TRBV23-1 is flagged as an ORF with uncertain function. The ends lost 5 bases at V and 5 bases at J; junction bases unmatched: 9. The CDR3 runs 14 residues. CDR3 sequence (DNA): TGCGCCAGCAGTACCCGGGACAGTGAAGACGAGCAGTACTTC. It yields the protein CASSTRDSEDEQYF.